Listed below are T cell receptor beta chains from one sample, sequenced in a study of Ad26.COV2.S vaccination and SARS-CoV-2 variants. This table comes from immunoSEQ multiplex PCR, and its TCRdb copy is limited to in-frame clones, with some not included. The repertoire holds about 180,000 clones, with roughly 85% as singletons. The source was peripheral blood, collected after recovery from COVID-19. The receptors were gathered from a human donor who had recovered from COVID-19. CDR3s include the opening cysteine and the closing phenylalanine or tryptophan. Fields, in order: D gene, V gene, clone size, J gene, CDR3 DNA, CDR3 protein. A D gene is named only where the DNA matches it firmly. Where a row states a size, it is once, few, many or the class of an expanded clone; other rows omit it.

d_gene: .; v_gene: TRBV6-5; abundance: .; j_gene: TRBJ1-2; CDR3nt: TGTGCCAGCAGCCCGCGGCGGACGCAGAACTATGGCTACACCTTC; CDR3aa: CASSPRRTQNYGYTF
d_gene: TRBD2; v_gene: TRBV9; abundance: once; j_gene: TRBJ2-7; CDR3nt: TGTGCCAGCAGCTCCCTAGCGGGGAGCTCCTACGAGCAGTACTTC; CDR3aa: CASSSLAGSSYEQYF
d_gene: .; v_gene: TRBV4-1; abundance: .; j_gene: TRBJ2-1; CDR3nt: TGCGCCAGCAGCCAAGATCAGGTCTACCTTAGGGATGAGCAGTTCTTC; CDR3aa: CASSQDQVYLRDEQFF
d_gene: TRBD1; v_gene: TRBV5-1; abundance: .; j_gene: TRBJ1-1; CDR3nt: TGCGCCAGCAGCTTTGTGGACAGGGATCACACTGAAGCTTTCTTT; CDR3aa: CASSFVDRDHTEAFF
d_gene: .; v_gene: TRBV16; abundance: few; j_gene: TRBJ1-1; CDR3nt: TGTGCCAGCAGCCTCCTCAAAAAACCGCCTATTGTGGCTTTCTTT; CDR3aa: CASSLLKKPPIVAFF
d_gene: .; v_gene: TRBV19; abundance: .; j_gene: TRBJ1-1; CDR3nt: TGTGCCAGTAGCCGACCGGGCGGGAACACTGAAGCTTTCTTT; CDR3aa: CASSRPGGNTEAFF
d_gene: .; v_gene: TRBV5-1; abundance: .; j_gene: TRBJ1-5; CDR3nt: TGCGCCAGCAGCGCGGAAGGGGGTCAGCCCCAGCATTTT; CDR3aa: CASSAEGGQPQHF
d_gene: .; v_gene: TRBV27; abundance: .; j_gene: TRBJ2-6; CDR3nt: TGTGCCAGCAGTTTCTCGGGGACTTCTGGGGCCAACGTCCTGACTTTC; CDR3aa: CASSFSGTSGANVLTF
d_gene: .; v_gene: TRBV11-2; abundance: .; j_gene: TRBJ2-1; CDR3nt: TGTGCCAGCAGCTTAGGCAACAATGAGCAGTTCTTC; CDR3aa: CASSLGNNEQFF
d_gene: .; v_gene: TRBV3-1/TRBV3-2; abundance: .; j_gene: TRBJ2-6; CDR3nt: TGTGCCAGCAGCCAAGCCTCAGTCGCTGGGGCCAACGTCCTGACTTTC; CDR3aa: CASSQASVAGANVLTF
d_gene: TRBD1; v_gene: TRBV29-1; abundance: .; j_gene: TRBJ1-4; CDR3nt: TGCAGCGCCATTTTACAGGGGGAGCTTGCAACTAATGAAAAACTGTTTTTT; CDR3aa: CSAILQGELATNEKLFF
d_gene: TRBD1; v_gene: TRBV29-1; abundance: .; j_gene: TRBJ1-1; CDR3nt: TGCAGCGCCGGACAGGGGAGGATGAACACTGAAGCTTTCTTT; CDR3aa: CSAGQGRMNTEAFF
d_gene: TRBD2; v_gene: TRBV19; abundance: .; j_gene: TRBJ2-7; CDR3nt: TGTGCCAGCCGGGGGGGACACGAGCAGTACTTC; CDR3aa: CASRGGHEQYF
d_gene: .; v_gene: TRBV5-6; abundance: .; j_gene: TRBJ2-7; CDR3nt: TGTGCCAGCAGCGCTCTCGGGGTAGACGAGCAGTACTTC; CDR3aa: CASSALGVDEQYF
d_gene: .; v_gene: TRBV2; abundance: .; j_gene: TRBJ1-1; CDR3nt: TGTGCCTCTCGGACCCTCAGTGAAGCTTTCTTT; CDR3aa: CASRTLSEAFF
d_gene: .; v_gene: TRBV29-1; abundance: .; j_gene: TRBJ2-2; CDR3nt: TGCAGCGTGTGGGCCTTGACGGCGAACACCGGGGAGCTGTTTTTT; CDR3aa: CSVWALTANTGELFF
d_gene: .; v_gene: TRBV6-5; abundance: once; j_gene: TRBJ2-2; CDR3nt: TGTGCCAGCACTTACGCGCTACAGGGAACCGGGGAGCTGTTTTTT; CDR3aa: CASTYALQGTGELFF